Below, 2 T cell receptor beta chains from the same sample are listed, as sequenced in a study of T cells in Graves' hyperthyroidism and ophthalmopathy. The TCR beta CDR3 regions underwent amplification using RNA transcripts as the source. An initial round of RT-PCR targeting the TCR CDR3 relied on the HTBI primer set. TCRdb passed the multiplex PCR reads through MiXCR, listing each CDR3 protein once. In the table there are a few hundred thousand distinct CDR3 sequences, 14% to 15% of which are singletons. The sample was blood. The source of these receptors is a woman in her 30s with Graves' hyperthyroidism.

The sample holds a few counts of this clonotype. The rearrangement uses TRBV27 and TRBJ1-2; 7 bases align to TRBD1. The germline V gene encodes CDR1 MNHEY and CDR2 SMNVEV (reference sequence). The ends lost 3 bases at V and 4 bases at J; junction bases unmatched: 5. This CDR3 region has 14 residues. The CDR3 spells CASSLWTGSYGYTF. CDR3 nucleotides: TGTGCCAGCAGTTTGTGGACAGGTTCCTATGGCTACACCTTC.

This clonotype was seen ten or more times. The V call is TRBV12-3 or TRBV12-4, the J call TRBJ2-7, with 9 bases fitting TRBD2. V gave up 4 bases and J gave up 0 bases; unmatched junction bases: 7. There are 16 residues in the CDR3. The CDR3 DNA sequence: TGTGCCAGCAGTTCTCAGACTAGCGGCCTCTCCTACGAGCAGTACTTC. This encodes CASSSQTSGLSYEQYF.